This is a list of T cell receptor beta chains from one sample in a study of T-cell reconstitution after alpha-beta-depleted transplantation in children. One entry per CDR3 protein results from TCRdb running MiXCR on the PCR reads. The top ten hold about 6% of the sample, which has some 490,000 distinct CDR3 sequences, about 12% seen once. Here the sequenced sample was PBMCs from the stem cell graft donor, taken from the stem cell graft. These TCRs come from a human donor who donated a stem cell graft to a child with combined immunodeficiency. The CDR3 runs from the conserved cysteine through the conserved F or W. A D gene is named only where the DNA matches it firmly. For some rows the clone size is stated as once, few or many, or as a class when expanded; others skip it.

V gene,J gene,D gene,clone size,CDR3 protein,CDR3 DNA
TRBV6-6,TRBJ2-3,NA,NA,CASSYLRTDTQYF,TGTGCCAGCAGTTACTTGCGCACAGATACGCAGTATTTT
TRBV7-3,TRBJ2-3,TRBD2,few,CASSQGLETDTQYF,TGTGCCAGCAGCCAGGGACTAGAGACAGATACGCAGTATTTT
TRBV4-3,TRBJ2-1,NA,many,CASSQVESNEQFF,TGCGCCAGCAGCCAAGTTGAGTCCAATGAGCAGTTCTTC
TRBV5-1,TRBJ1-5,NA,few,CASSLTTGSQPQHF,TGCGCCAGCAGCTTGACTACAGGGTCTCAGCCCCAGCATTTT
TRBV6-1,TRBJ2-3,TRBD2,many,CASSQERTSDDTQYF,TGTGCCAGCAGTCAAGAACGGACTAGCGACGATACGCAGTATTTT
TRBV25-1,TRBJ2-7,NA,many,CASRDRLSREQYF,TGTGCCAGCCGGGACCGACTGTCTCGGGAGCAGTACTTC
TRBV7-2,TRBJ2-7,TRBD2,few,CASSLMLAGGYEQYF,TGTGCCAGCAGCTTAATGTTAGCGGGAGGGTACGAGCAGTACTTC
TRBV4-3,TRBJ1-1,NA,NA,CASSQALGTNTEAFF,TGCGCCAGCAGCCAGGCCTTGGGGACGAACACTGAAGCTTTCTTT
TRBV4-2,TRBJ1-1,NA,NA,CASSQDPILAVGFEAFF,TGTGCCAGCAGCCAAGATCCCATACTGGCCGTCGGGTTTGAAGCTTTCTTT
TRBV27,TRBJ2-2,NA,many,CASRTGTNTGELFF,TGTGCCAGCAGGACAGGAACGAACACCGGGGAGCTGTTTTTT
TRBV20-1,TRBJ2-5,TRBD2,NA,CSAVKREGLETQYF,TGCAGTGCGGTTAAGCGGGAGGGCTTAGAGACCCAGTACTTC
TRBV4-3,TRBJ1-4,NA,many,CASSQRQPATNEKLFF,TGCGCCAGCAGCCAAAGACAGCCTGCAACTAATGAAAAACTGTTTTTT
TRBV5-1,TRBJ2-7,TRBD2,many,CASSVAGVGSYEQYF,TGCGCCAGCAGCGTAGCGGGAGTGGGGTCCTACGAGCAGTACTTC
TRBV29-1,TRBJ2-5,TRBD1,many,CSVYRGRGETQYF,TGCAGCGTGTACAGGGGGCGCGGAGAGACCCAGTACTTC
TRBV2,TRBJ2-1,NA,many,CASSEGNNEQFF,TGTGCCAGCAGTGAAGGGAACAATGAGCAGTTCTTC
TRBV7-2,TRBJ2-7,TRBD2,NA,CASSSSSGRAYYEQYF,TGTGCCAGCAGCTCATCTAGCGGGAGGGCATACTACGAGCAGTACTTC
TRBV18,TRBJ2-1,TRBD1,few,CASSPIGTGGYNEQFF,TGTGCCAGCTCACCAATCGGGACAGGGGGCTACAATGAGCAGTTCTTC
TRBV5-5,TRBJ2-3,NA,many,CASSLELRIDTQYF,TGTGCCAGCAGCTTGGAACTCCGGATAGATACGCAGTATTTT
TRBV10-3,TRBJ2-5,NA,few,CAISSPDGDQETQYF,TGTGCCATCAGTTCTCCGGACGGGGACCAAGAGACCCAGTACTTC
TRBV6-1,TRBJ2-7,TRBD1,few,CASTDRGLYEQYF,TGTGCCAGCACAGACAGGGGGCTATACGAGCAGTACTTC
TRBV29-1,TRBJ2-7,TRBD1,many,CSVQDRGMGQYF,TGCAGCGTTCAGGACAGGGGAATGGGGCAGTACTTC
TRBV19,TRBJ2-6,NA,NA,CATDSSSGANVLTF,TGTGCCACCGACAGTTCCTCTGGGGCCAACGTCCTGACTTTC
TRBV10-3,TRBJ2-1,NA,many,CAIGRTDEQFF,TGTGCCATCGGTAGAACGGATGAGCAGTTCTTC
TRBV6-5,TRBJ2-2,TRBD1,few,CASSYSKLGTGVPGELFF,TGTGCCAGCAGTTACTCGAAACTCGGGACAGGGGTCCCCGGGGAGCTGTTTTTT
TRBV12-3/TRBV12-4,TRBJ2-7,NA,many,CASSHRRSYEQYF,TGTGCCAGCAGTCACAGGCGCTCCTACGAGCAGTACTTC
TRBV15,TRBJ1-5,NA,few,CATSREWGSNQPQHF,TGTGCCACCAGCAGAGAGTGGGGCAGCAATCAGCCCCAGCATTTT
TRBV6-1,TRBJ1-1,NA,few,CASRPRHRGGEAFF,TGTGCCAGCAGACCGAGACACCGAGGGGGTGAAGCTTTCTTT
TRBV29-1,TRBJ2-7,TRBD2,NA,CSVSRPGLAGGPNFYEQYF,TGCAGCGTTTCGCGCCCGGGACTAGCGGGGGGACCTAACTTCTACGAGCAGTACTTC
TRBV7-2,TRBJ1-2,NA,many,CASSLGRLSRYGYTF,TGTGCCAGCAGCTTAGGTCGACTTTCTCGATATGGCTACACCTTC
TRBV19,TRBJ2-3,TRBD1,NA,CASSILTGGDGTDTQYF,TGTGCCAGTAGTATACTGACAGGGGGCGATGGCACAGATACGCAGTATTTT
TRBV6-2/TRBV6-3,TRBJ2-3,NA,NA,CASSRPPGDTQYF,TGTGCCAGCAGTCGTCCTCCAGGGGATACGCAGTATTTT
TRBV9,TRBJ2-1,TRBD2,NA,CASSALAGVINEQFF,TGTGCCAGCAGCGCGCTAGCGGGAGTTATCAATGAGCAGTTCTTC
TRBV5-1,TRBJ2-3,NA,many,CASSPGNTDTQYF,TGCGCCAGCAGCCCTGGTAACACAGATACGCAGTATTTT
TRBV6-2/TRBV6-3,TRBJ1-2,NA,few,CASSVTGIYGYTF,TGTGCCAGCAGCGTAACAGGGATCTATGGCTACACCTTC
TRBV9,TRBJ2-6,TRBD1,NA,CASSTGTDFSGANVLTF,TGTGCCAGCAGCACAGGGACAGACTTCTCTGGGGCCAACGTCCTGACTTTC
TRBV20-1,TRBJ2-1,NA,few,CSASEGAGDGIEQFF,TGCAGTGCGTCCGAGGGGGCGGGAGATGGGATTGAGCAGTTCTTC
TRBV20-1,TRBJ2-7,TRBD1,few,CSARNRDSYEQYF,TGCAGTGCTAGAAACCGGGACAGCTACGAGCAGTACTTC
TRBV20-1,TRBJ2-1,NA,few,CSAPLDTDNEQFF,TGCAGTGCTCCCTTAGACACCGACAATGAGCAGTTCTTC
TRBV7-2,TRBJ1-4,NA,many,CASSFLGGWRKEKLFF,TGTGCCAGCAGCTTCCTTGGGGGGTGGAGGAAAGAAAAACTGTTTTTT
TRBV5-6,TRBJ1-2,NA,few,CASSLENEYYGYTF,TGTGCCAGCAGCTTGGAGAACGAGTACTATGGCTACACCTTC
TRBV7-2,TRBJ2-7,NA,NA,CASSPEGRSYEQYF,TGTGCCAGCAGCCCGGAGGGCCGGTCCTACGAGCAGTACTTC
TRBV30,TRBJ1-1,TRBD1,NA,CAWSIQGFSTEAFF,TGTGCCTGGAGTATACAGGGGTTCAGCACTGAAGCTTTCTTT
TRBV11-2,TRBJ2-5,TRBD2,few,CASSFPLAGGGETQYF,TGTGCCAGCAGTTTCCCACTAGCGGGTGGGGGAGAGACCCAGTACTTC
TRBV4-3,TRBJ2-2,TRBD1,NA,CASSPHLQGDGELFF,TGCGCCAGCAGCCCTCATTTACAGGGGGACGGGGAGCTGTTTTTT
TRBV24-1,TRBJ2-2,NA,many,CATSDGGGKSTGELFF,TGTGCCACCAGTGATGGTGGGGGCAAGAGCACCGGGGAGCTGTTTTTT
TRBV12-3/TRBV12-4,TRBJ1-2,NA,many,CASSPGGGDGYTF,TGTGCCAGCAGCCCTGGTGGGGGGGATGGCTACACCTTC
TRBV20-1,TRBJ2-1,TRBD2,NA,CSARVYWTSGKSSYNEQFF,TGCAGTGCTAGAGTGTATTGGACTAGCGGGAAGAGCTCCTACAATGAGCAGTTCTTC
TRBV5-1,TRBJ2-1,NA,NA,CASSLDGLAGFDEQFF,TGCGCCAGCAGCTTGGATGGTTTGGCGGGGTTCGATGAGCAGTTCTTC
TRBV7-9,TRBJ2-7,TRBD2,many,CASSLIWGGRTSYEQYF,TGTGCCAGCAGCTTAATCTGGGGCGGGAGGACTTCCTACGAGCAGTACTTC
TRBV6-1,TRBJ2-1,NA,few,CASSEAPETYNEQFF,TGTGCCAGCAGTGAAGCCCCCGAGACCTACAATGAGCAGTTCTTC
TRBV5-1,TRBJ2-5,NA,many,CASSLGLEETQYF,TGTGCCAGCAGCCTCGGACTTGAAGAGACCCAGTACTTC
TRBV12-3/TRBV12-4,TRBJ2-3,NA,NA,CASNPLTSGGTQYF,TGTGCCAGCAACCCACTTACATCCGGCGGTACGCAGTATTTT
TRBV20-1,TRBJ1-5,NA,NA,CSAKPPDRLNQPQHF,TGCAGTGCTAAACCGCCAGACAGACTAAATCAGCCCCAGCATTTT
TRBV3-1,TRBJ1-3,NA,few,CASSHSSGTGNTIYF,TGTGCCAGCAGCCATTCTTCGGGGACTGGAAACACCATATATTTT
TRBV6-1,TRBJ1-2,TRBD1,NA,CASSEAAGGDYGYTF,TGTGCCAGCAGTGAAGCCGCAGGGGGCGACTATGGCTACACCTTC
TRBV5-1,TRBJ2-3,NA,many,CASSLDGGVLGTDTQYF,TGCGCCAGCAGCTTGGATGGTGGGGTACTCGGCACAGATACGCAGTATTTT
TRBV6-2/TRBV6-3,TRBJ2-7,NA,NA,CASSTHGGGPYEQYF,TGTGCCAGCAGTACCCACGGAGGGGGCCCCTACGAGCAGTACTTC
TRBV6-1,TRBJ2-1,NA,few,CASSPRSRSSEQFF,TGTGCCAGCAGCCCCCGATCTAGGTCAAGTGAGCAGTTCTTC
TRBV9,TRBJ2-7,NA,few,CASSPHSQEGVEQYF,TGTGCCAGCAGCCCTCATAGTCAAGAGGGGGTCGAGCAGTACTTC